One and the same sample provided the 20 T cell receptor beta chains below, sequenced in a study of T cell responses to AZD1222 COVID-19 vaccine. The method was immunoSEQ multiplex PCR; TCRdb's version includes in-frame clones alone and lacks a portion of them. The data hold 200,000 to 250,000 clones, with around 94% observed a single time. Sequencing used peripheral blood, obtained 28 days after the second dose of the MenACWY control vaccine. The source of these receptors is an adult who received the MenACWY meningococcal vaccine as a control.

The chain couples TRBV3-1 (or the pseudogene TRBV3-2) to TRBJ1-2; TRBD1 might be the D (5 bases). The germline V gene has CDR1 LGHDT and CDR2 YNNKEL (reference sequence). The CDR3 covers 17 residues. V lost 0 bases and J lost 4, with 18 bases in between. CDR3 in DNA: TGTGCCAGCAGCCAAGAGGTCCGGGGCCTAAAAATCTATGGCTACACCTTC. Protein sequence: CASSQEVRGLKIYGYTF.

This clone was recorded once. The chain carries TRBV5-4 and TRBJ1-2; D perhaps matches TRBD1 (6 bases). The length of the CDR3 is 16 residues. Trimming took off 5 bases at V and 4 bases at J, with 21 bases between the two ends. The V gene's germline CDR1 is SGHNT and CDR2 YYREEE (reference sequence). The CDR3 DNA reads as TGTGCCAGCAGATCTGAGGCCGCAGGGGCGGTCTATGGCTACACCTTC. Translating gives CASRSEAAGAVYGYTF.

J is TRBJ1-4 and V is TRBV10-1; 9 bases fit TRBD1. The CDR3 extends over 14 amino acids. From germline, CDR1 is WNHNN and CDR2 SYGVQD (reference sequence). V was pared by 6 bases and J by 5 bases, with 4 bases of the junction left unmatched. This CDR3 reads CASSGQGKNEKLFF. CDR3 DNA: TGCGCCAGCAGCGGACAGGGGAAGAATGAAAAACTGTTTTTT.

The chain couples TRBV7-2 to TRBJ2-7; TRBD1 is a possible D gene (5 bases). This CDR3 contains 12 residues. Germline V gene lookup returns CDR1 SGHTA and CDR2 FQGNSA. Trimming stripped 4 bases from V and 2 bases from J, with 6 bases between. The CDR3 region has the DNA TGTGCCAGCAGCTCCAGGGCCTACGAGCAGTACTTC. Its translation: CASSSRAYEQYF. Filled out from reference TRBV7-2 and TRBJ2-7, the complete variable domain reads GAGVSQSPSNKVTEKGKDVELRCDPISGHTALYWYRQSLGQGLEFLIYFQGNSAPDKSGLPSDRFSAERTGGSVSTLTIQRTQQEDSAVYLCASSSRAYEQYFGPGTRLTVT.

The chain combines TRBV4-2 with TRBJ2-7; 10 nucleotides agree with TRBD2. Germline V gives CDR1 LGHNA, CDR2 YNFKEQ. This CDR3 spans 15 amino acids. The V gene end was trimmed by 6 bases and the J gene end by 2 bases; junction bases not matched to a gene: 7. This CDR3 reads CASSHTSGVTYEQYF. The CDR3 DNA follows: TGTGCCAGCAGTCATACTAGCGGGGTAACCTACGAGCAGTACTTC.

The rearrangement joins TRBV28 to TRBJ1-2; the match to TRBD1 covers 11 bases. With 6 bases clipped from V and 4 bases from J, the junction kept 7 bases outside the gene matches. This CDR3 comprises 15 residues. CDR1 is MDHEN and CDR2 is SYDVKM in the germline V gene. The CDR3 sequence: CASSRRTGGGYGYTF. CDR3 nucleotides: TGTGCCAGCAGCCGACGGACAGGGGGCGGCTATGGCTACACCTTC.

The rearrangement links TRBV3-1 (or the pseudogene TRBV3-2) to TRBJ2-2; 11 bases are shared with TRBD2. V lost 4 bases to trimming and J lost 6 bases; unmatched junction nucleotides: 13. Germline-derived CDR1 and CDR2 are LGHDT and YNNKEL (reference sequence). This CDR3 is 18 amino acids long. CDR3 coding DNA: TGTGCCAGCAGCCGAGCGAATCCGGGACTAGCGGCGCCCGGGGAGCTGTTTTTT. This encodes CASSRANPGLAAPGELFF.

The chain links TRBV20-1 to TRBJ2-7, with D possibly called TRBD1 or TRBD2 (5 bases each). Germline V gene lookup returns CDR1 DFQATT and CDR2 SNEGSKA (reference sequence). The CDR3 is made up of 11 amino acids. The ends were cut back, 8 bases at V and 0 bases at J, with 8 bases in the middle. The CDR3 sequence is CSWGSSYEQYF. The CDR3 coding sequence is TGCAGTTGGGGGTCCTCCTACGAGCAGTACTTC.

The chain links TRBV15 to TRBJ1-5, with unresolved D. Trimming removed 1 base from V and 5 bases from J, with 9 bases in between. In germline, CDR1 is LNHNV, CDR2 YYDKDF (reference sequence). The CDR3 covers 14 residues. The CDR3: CATSRGSSDQPQHF. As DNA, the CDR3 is TGTGCCACCAGCAGAGGATCTTCAGATCAGCCCCAGCATTTT.

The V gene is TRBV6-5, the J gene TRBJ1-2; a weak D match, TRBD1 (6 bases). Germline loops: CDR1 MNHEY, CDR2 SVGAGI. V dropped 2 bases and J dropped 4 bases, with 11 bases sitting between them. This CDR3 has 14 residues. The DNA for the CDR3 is TGTGCCAGCAGTTACGTTGAAGGGGGCTATGGCTACACCTTC. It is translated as CASSYVEGGYGYTF.

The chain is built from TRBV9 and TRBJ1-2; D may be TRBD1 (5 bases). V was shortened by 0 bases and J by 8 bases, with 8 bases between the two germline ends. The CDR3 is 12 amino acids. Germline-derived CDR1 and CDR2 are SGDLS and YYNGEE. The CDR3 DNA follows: TGTGCCAGCAGCGTAGCCAGGGACGGCTACACCTTC. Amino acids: CASSVARDGYTF.

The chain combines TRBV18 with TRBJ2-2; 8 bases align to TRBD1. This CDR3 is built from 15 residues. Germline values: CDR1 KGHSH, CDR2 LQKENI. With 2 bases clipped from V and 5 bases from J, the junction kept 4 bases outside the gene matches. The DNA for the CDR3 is TGTGCCAGCTCACCAAGCAGGGGGCGGACCGGGGAGCTGTTTTTT. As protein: CASSPSRGRTGELFF.

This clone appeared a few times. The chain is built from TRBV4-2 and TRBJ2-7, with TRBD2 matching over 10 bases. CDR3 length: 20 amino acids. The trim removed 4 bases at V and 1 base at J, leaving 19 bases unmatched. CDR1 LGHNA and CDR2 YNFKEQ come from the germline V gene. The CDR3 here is CASSRGGRGQGAGGSYEQYF. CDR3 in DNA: TGTGCCAGCAGCCGGGGGGGCCGGGGCCAGGGAGCGGGAGGGTCCTACGAGCAGTACTTC.

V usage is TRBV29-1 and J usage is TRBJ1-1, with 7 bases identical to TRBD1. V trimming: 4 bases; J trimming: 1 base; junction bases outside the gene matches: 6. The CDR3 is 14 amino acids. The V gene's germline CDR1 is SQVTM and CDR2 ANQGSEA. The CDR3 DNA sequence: TGCAGCGTTGTGACAGGGATCCCGAACACTGAAGCTTTCTTT. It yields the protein CSVVTGIPNTEAFF.

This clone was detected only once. CDR3 loop: CASSLAMADSGGAYEQYF. CDR3 DNA: TGCGCCAGCAGCTTGGCCATGGCGGATAGCGGGGGGGCCTACGAGCAGTACTTC. This rearrangement joins TRBV5-1 to TRBJ2-7, with 11 bases matching TRBD2. This CDR3 has 18 residues. V shed 0 bases and J 2 bases; nucleotides not matched to a gene: 10. Germline loops: CDR1 SGHRS, CDR2 YFSETQ.

This CDR3 is CASSHLAGGYQPQHF. CDR3 sequence (DNA): TGTGCCAGCAGCCATCTAGCAGGGGGGTATCAGCCCCAGCATTTT. This rearrangement joins TRBV7-8 to TRBJ1-5; 7 nucleotides line up with TRBD1. V shed 5 bases and J 5 bases; nucleotides not matched to a gene: 9. This CDR3 comprises 15 residues. Germline V CDR1 and CDR2: SGHVS, FQNEAQ. Complete variable domain (other parts from reference TRBV7-8 and TRBJ1-5): GAGVSQSPRYKVAKRGQDVALRCDPISGHVSLFWYQQALGQGPEFLTYFQNEAQLDKSGLPSDRFFAERPEGSVSTLKIQRTQQEDSAVYLCASSHLAGGYQPQHFGDGTRLSIL.

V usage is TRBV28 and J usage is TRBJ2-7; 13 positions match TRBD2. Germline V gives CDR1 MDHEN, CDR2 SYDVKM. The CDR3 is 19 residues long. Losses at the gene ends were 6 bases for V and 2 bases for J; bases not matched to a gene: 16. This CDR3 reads CASRQSGLAGIKVPYEQYF. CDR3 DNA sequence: TGTGCCAGCAGGCAATCGGGACTAGCGGGGATCAAGGTCCCCTACGAGCAGTACTTC. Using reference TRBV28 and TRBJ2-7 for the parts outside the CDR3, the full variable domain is DVKVTQSSRYLVKRTGEKVFLECVQDMDHENMFWYRQDPGLGLRLIYFSYDVKMKEKGDIPEGYSVSREKKERFSLILESASTNQTSMYLCASRQSGLAGIKVPYEQYFGPGTRLTVT.

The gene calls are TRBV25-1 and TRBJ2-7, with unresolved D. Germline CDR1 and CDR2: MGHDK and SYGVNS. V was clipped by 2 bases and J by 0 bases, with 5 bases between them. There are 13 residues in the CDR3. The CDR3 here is CASSEHSSYEQYF. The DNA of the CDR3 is TGTGCCAGCAGTGAACACTCCTCCTACGAGCAGTACTTC.

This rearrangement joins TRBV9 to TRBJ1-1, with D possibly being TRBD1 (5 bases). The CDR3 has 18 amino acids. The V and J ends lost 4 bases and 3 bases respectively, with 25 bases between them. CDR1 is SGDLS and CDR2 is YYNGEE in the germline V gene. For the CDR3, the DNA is TGTGCCAGCAGCACAAGTTCGGGTTTTGGGGCGGGGGACACTGAAGCTTTCTTT. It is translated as CASSTSSGFGAGDTEAFF. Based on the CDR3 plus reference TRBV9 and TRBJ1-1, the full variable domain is DSGVTQTPKHLITATGQRVTLRCSPRSGDLSVYWYQQSLDQGLQFLIQYYNGEERAKGNILERFSAQQFPDLHSELNLSSLELGDSALYFCASSTSSGFGAGDTEAFFGQGTRLTVV.

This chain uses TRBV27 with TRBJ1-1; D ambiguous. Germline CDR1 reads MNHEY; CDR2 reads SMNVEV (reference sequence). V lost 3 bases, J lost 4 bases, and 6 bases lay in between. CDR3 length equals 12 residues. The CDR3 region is CASSFVGTEAFF. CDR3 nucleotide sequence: TGTGCCAGCAGTTTTGTGGGCACTGAAGCTTTCTTT.